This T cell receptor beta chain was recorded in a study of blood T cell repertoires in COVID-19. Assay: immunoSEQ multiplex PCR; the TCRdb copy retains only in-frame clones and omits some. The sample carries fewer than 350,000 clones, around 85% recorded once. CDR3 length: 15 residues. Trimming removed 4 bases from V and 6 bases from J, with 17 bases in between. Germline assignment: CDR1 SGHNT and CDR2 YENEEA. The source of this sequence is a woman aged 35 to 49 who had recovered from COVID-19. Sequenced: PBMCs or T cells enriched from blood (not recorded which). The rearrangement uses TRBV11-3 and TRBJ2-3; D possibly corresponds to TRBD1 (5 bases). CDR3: CASSWGRGHIDTQYF. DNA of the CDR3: TGTGCCAGCAGCTGGGGCCGAGGTCACATCGATACGCAGTATTTT.